This T cell receptor beta chain was documented in a study of human T cells and chemical hapten exposure. Background on the study: Predominantly women, the patients had alopecia areata, totalis or universalis.

Germline lookup yields CDR1 DFQATT and CDR2 SNEGSKA (reference sequence). J lost 4 bases, V lost 2 bases, and 2 bases had no gene match. This CDR3 comprises 13 residues. One entry per CDR3 protein results from TCRdb running MiXCR on the RACE reads. This table holds 65,000 to 95,000 distinct CDR3 sequences, 6.6% found once. Specified time point: patch test 2, 6 weeks after DPC sensitization. The treatment here: therapeutic diphenylcyclopropenone sensitization with weekly scalp DPC. The study enrolled 18 to 70-year-old alopecia patients suitable for DPC. In this sample, this clonotype turned up many times. Antigen specificity is unknown. Regarding the study as a whole: High-frequency TCRs, those above 1 in 1000, stayed the same after DPC sensitization.

V gene TRBV20-1 combines with J gene TRBJ1-3; 7 bases are shared with TRBD1. The receptor comes from a woman in her twenties or thirties with alopecia areata. Some clones in this sample may be carry-over from other donors' samples. The material was whole blood, obtained in connection with sensitization to the hapten diphenylcyclopropenone (DPC). In DNA, the CDR3 is TGCAGTGCTAGACAGGGGGTCGGAAACACCATATATTTT. Its protein product is CSARQGVGNTIYF.